The rows below give T cell receptor beta chains drawn from one sample of a study of blood T cell repertoires in COVID-19. TCRdb's table, derived via immunoSEQ multiplex PCR, lists solely in-frame clones and lacks some. This table holds roughly 170,000 clones, roughly 90% found once. The sequenced sample was peripheral blood. Receptor source: a man aged 60 to 69 with acute or convalescent COVID-19. CDR3s leave out the opening cysteine and the closing phenylalanine or tryptophan.

cdr3_aa j_call v_call
ASSATSLTSTDTQY TRBJ2-3 TRBV9
ASSVASGTTGELF TRBJ2-2 TRBV19
ASSSIFNGGSQETQY TRBJ2-5 TRBV11-2
SASKGTGAYNEQF TRBJ2-1 TRBV20-1
ASSPTGNEKLF TRBJ1-4 TRBV25-1
ASSPTRTLGGETQY TRBJ2-5 TRBV5-1
ASSYSAGGPGEQY TRBJ2-7 TRBV6-2/TRBV6-3
ASSLGDEQF TRBJ2-1 TRBV7-3
ASSTQSRLETQY TRBJ2-5 TRBV6-5
ASRGGNTGELF TRBJ2-2 TRBV9
ASSPPGGGNTIY TRBJ1-3 TRBV5-1
ASSLGDRGPYNEQF TRBJ2-1 TRBV5-8
ASSPRARDYEQY TRBJ2-7 TRBV18
ASSRVRLSTDTQY TRBJ2-3 TRBV11-1
ASSMGTSGYELAKNIQY TRBJ2-4 TRBV19
ASSTTRGTNEKLF TRBJ1-4 TRBV5-1
ASSLRAGLAGDEQY TRBJ2-7 TRBV7-2
ASSQDWGQGLLGTEAF TRBJ1-1 TRBV14
ASSTQGNNEQF TRBJ2-1 TRBV5-1
SVEDRRGEGAF TRBJ1-1 TRBV29-1
ATSDPWLPGELF TRBJ2-2 TRBV24-1
ASSSHSGTGGGEQY TRBJ2-7 TRBV6-5
ASSVRGGTGANVLT TRBJ2-6 TRBV6-1
ASLSNPQAFDSGNTIY TRBJ1-3 TRBV19
ASSVRDRPITGELF TRBJ2-2 TRBV27